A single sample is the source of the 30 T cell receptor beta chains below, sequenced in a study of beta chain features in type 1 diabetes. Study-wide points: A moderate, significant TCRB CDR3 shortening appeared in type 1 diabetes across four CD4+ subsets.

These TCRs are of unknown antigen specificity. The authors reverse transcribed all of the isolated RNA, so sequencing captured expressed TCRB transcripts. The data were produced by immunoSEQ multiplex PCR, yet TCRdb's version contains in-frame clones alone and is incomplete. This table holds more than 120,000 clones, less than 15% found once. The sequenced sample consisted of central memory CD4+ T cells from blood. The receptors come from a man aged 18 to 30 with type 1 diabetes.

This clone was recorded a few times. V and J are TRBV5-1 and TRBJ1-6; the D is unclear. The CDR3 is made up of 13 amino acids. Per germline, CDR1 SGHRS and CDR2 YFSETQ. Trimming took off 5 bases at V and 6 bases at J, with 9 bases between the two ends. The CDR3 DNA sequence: TGCGCCAGCAGTTCAGACACTAATTCACCCCTCCACTTT. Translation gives CASSSDTNSPLHF.

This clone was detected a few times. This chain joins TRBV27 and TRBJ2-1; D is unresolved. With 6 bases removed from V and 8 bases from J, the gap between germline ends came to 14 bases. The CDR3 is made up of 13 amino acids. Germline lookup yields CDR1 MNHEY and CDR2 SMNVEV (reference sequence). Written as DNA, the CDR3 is TGTGCCAGCAGGCAATTACAGCATTATGAGCAGTTCTTC. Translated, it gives CASRQLQHYEQFF.

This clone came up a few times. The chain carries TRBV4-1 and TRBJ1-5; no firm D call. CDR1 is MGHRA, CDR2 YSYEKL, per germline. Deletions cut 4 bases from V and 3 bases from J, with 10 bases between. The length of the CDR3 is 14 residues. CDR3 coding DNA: TGCGCCAGCAGCCGGGAGCCAGTCAATCAGCCCCAGCATTTT. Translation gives CASSREPVNQPQHF.

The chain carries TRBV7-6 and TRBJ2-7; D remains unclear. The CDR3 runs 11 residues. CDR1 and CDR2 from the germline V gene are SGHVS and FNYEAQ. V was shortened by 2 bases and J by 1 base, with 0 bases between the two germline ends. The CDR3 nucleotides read TGTGCCAGCAGCTTATCCTACGAGCAGTACTTC. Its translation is CASSLSYEQYF.

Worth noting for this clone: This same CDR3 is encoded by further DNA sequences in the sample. The CDR3 sequence: CAWSRGGLYNEQFF. As DNA, the CDR3 is TGTGCCTGGAGCCGCGGGGGACTATACAATGAGCAGTTCTTC. This chain links TRBV30 with TRBJ2-1; 7 nucleotides line up with TRBD2. CDR1 and CDR2 from the germline V gene are GTSNPN and SVGIG (reference sequence). The CDR3 has 14 residues. After removal of 3 bases from V and 4 bases from J, the junction contained 6 bases not matched to a gene.

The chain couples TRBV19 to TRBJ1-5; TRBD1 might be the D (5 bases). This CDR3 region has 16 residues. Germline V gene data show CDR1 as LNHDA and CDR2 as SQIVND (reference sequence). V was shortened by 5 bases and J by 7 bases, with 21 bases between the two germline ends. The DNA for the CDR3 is TGTGCCAGTAGTCTCTCCACGGGGCCTGGAATGCAGCCCCAGCATTTT. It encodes CASSLSTGPGMQPQHF.

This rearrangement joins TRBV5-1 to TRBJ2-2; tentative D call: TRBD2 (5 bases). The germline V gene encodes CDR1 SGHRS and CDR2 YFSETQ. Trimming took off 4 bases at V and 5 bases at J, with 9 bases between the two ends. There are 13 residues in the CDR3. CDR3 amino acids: CASSRDNTGELFF. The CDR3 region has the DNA TGCGCCAGCAGCCGGGATAATACCGGGGAGCTGTTTTTT.

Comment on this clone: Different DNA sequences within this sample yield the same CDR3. This CDR3 reads CASSLGRNTEAFF. For the CDR3, the DNA is TGTGCCAGCAGCTTAGGACGGAACACTGAAGCTTTCTTT. The rearrangement uses TRBV7-9 and TRBJ1-1; D uncertain. The germline V gene has CDR1 SEHNR and CDR2 FQNEAQ (reference sequence). V lost 1 base and J 1 base, leaving 4 bases between the germline ends. The CDR3 is 13 residues long.

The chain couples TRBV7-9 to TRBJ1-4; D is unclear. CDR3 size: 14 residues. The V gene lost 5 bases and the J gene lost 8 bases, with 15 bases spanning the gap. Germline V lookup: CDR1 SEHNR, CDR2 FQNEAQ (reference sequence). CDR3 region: CASSRELLQEKLFF. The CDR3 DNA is TGTGCCAGCAGCAGGGAGCTACTACAAGAAAAACTGTTTTTT.

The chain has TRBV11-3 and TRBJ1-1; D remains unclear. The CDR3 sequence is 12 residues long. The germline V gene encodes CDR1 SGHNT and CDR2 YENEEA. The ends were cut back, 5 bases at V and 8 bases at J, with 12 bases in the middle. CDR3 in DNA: TGTGCCAGCAGCCTGACGGACCCCGAAGCTTTCTTT. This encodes CASSLTDPEAFF.

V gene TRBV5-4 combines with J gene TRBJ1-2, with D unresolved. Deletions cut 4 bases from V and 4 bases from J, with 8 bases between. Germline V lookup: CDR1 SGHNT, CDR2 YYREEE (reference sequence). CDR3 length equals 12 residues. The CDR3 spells CASSLNSYGYTF. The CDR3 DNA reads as TGTGCCAGCAGCCTAAACAGCTATGGCTACACCTTC.

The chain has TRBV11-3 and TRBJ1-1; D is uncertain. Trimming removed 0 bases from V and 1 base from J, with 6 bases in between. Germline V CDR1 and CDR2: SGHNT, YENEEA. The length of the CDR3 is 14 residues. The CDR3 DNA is TGTGCCAGCAGCTTAGAAACATGGAACACTGAAGCTTTCTTT. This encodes CASSLETWNTEAFF.

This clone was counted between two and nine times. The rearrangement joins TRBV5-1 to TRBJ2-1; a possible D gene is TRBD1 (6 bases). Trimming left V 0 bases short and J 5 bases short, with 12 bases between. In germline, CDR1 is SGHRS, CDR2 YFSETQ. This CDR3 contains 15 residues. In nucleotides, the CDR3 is TGCGCCAGCAGCTTGGCGCCAGGGGCGCACAATGAGCAGTTCTTC. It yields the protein CASSLAPGAHNEQFF.

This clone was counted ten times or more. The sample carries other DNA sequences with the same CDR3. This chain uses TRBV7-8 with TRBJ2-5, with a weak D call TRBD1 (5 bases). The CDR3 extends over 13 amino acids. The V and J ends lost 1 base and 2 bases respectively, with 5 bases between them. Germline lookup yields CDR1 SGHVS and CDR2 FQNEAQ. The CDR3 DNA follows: TGTGCCAGCAGCTTAGGACAGCAAGAGACCCAGTACTTC. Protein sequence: CASSLGQQETQYF.

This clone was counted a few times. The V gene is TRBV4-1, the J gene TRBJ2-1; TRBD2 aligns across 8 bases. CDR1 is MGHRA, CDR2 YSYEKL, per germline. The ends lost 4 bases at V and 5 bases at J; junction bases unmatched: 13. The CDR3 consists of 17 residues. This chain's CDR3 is CASSLNRATSDNNEQFF. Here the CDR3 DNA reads TGCGCCAGCAGCCTCAACCGGGCGACTAGCGATAACAATGAGCAGTTCTTC.

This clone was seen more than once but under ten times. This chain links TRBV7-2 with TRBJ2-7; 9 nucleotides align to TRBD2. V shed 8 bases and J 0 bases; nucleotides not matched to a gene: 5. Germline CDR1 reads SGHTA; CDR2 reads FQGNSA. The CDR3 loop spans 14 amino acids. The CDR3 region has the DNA TGTGCCAGCGGCAGCGGGGGGCTCTCCTACGAGCAGTACTTC. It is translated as CASGSGGLSYEQYF.

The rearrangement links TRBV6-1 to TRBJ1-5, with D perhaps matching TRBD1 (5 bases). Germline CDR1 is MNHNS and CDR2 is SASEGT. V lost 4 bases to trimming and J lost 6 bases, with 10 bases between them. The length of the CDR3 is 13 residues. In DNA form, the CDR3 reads TGTGCCAGCAGTGGACAGCCGGGTCAGCCCCAGCATTTT. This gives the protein CASSGQPGQPQHF.

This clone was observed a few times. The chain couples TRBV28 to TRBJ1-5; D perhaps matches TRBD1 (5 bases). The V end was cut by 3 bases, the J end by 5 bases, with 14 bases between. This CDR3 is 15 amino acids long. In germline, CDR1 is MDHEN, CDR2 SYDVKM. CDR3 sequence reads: CASSFGRAPYQPQHF. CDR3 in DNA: TGTGCCAGCAGTTTTGGCAGGGCCCCTTATCAGCCCCAGCATTTT.

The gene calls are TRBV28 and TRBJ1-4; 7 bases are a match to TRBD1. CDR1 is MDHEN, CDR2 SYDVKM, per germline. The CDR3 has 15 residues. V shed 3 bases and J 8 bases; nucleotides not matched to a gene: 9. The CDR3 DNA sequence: TGTGCCAGCAGTTTCAGAACAGGGGCTAGGGAAAAACTGTTTTTT. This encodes CASSFRTGAREKLFF.

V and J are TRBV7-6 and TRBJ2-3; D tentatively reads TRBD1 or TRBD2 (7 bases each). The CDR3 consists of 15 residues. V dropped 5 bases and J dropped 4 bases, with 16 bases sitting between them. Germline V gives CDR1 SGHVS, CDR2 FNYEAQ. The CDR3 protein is CASSPPGGVADTQYF. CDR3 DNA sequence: TGTGCCAGCAGCCCGCCAGGGGGGGTGGCAGATACGCAGTATTTT. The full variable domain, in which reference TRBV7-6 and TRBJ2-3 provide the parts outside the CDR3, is GAGVSQSPRYKVTKRGQDVALRCDPISGHVSLYWYRQALGQGPEFLTYFNYEAQQDKSGLPNDRFSAERPEGSISTLTIQRTEQRDSAMYRCASSPPGGVADTQYFGPGTRLTVL.

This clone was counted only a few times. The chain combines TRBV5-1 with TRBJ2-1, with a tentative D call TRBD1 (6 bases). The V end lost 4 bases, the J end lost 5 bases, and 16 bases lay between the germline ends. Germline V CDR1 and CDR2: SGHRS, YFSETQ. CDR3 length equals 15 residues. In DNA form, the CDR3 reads TGCGCCAGCAGCGAAACCCAGGGGCGGAACAATGAGCAGTTCTTC. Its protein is CASSETQGRNNEQFF.

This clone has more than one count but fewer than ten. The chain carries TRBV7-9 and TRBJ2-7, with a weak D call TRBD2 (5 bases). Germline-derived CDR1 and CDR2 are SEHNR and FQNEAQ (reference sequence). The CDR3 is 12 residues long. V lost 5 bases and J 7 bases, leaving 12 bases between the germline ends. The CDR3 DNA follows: TGTGCCAGCAGCCGAACGGGGTGGGAGCAGTACTTC. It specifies CASSRTGWEQYF. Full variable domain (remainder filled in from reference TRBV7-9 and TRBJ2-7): DTGVSQNPRHKITKRGQNVTFRCDPISEHNRLYWYRQTLGQGPEFLTYFQNEAQLEKSRLLSDRFSAERPKGSFSTLEIQRTEQGDSAMYLCASSRTGWEQYFGPGTRLTVT.

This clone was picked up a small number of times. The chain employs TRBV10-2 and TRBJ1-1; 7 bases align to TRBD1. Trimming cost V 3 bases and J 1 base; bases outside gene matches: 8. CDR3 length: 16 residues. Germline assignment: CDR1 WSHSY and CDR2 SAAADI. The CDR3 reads CASSDPGGDRNTEAFF. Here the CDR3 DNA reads TGCGCCAGCAGTGATCCCGGAGGGGACAGGAACACTGAAGCTTTCTTT.

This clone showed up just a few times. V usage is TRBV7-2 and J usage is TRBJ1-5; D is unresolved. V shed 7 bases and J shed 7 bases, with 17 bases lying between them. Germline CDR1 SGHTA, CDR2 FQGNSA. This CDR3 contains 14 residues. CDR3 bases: TGTGCCAGCACCACGGGAACAGTTAGCCAGCCCCAGCATTTT. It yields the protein CASTTGTVSQPQHF.

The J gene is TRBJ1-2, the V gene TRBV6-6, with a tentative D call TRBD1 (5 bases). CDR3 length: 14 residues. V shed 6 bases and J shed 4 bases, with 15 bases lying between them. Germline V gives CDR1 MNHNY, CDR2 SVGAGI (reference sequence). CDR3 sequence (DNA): TGTGCCAGCAGCAATGCCGGGACGGTCTATGGCTACACCTTC. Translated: CASSNAGTVYGYTF.

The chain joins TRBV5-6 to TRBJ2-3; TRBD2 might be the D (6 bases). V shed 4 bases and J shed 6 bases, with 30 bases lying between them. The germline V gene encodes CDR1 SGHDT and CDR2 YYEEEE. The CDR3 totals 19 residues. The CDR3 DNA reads TGTGCCAGCAGCGCGTCTTCCACCTTCGGGGGTATCGAAACTGATACGCAGTATTTT. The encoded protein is CASSASSTFGGIETDTQYF. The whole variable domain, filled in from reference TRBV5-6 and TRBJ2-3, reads DAGVTQSPTHLIKTRGQQVTLRCSPKSGHDTVSWYQQALGQGPQFIFQYYEEEERQRGNFPDRFSGHQFPNYSSELNVNALLLGDSALYLCASSASSTFGGIETDTQYFGPGTRLTVL.

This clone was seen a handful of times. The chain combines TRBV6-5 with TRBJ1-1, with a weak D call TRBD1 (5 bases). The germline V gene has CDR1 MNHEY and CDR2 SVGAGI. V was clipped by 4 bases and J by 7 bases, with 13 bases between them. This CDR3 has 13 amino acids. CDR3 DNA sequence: TGTGCCAGCAGTTTACTCAGGGCTGGTGAAGCTTTCTTT. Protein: CASSLLRAGEAFF.

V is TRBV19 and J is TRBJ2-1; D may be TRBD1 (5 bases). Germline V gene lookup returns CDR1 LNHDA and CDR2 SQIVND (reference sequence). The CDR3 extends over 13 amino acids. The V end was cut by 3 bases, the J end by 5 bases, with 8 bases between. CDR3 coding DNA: TGTGCCAGTAGTATGGTAGGGGACAATGAGCAGTTCTTC. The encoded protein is CASSMVGDNEQFF. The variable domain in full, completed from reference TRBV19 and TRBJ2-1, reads DGGITQSPKYLFRKEGQNVTLSCEQNLNHDAMYWYRQDPGQGLRLIYYSQIVNDFQKGDIAEGYSVSREKKESFPLTVTSAQKNPTAFYLCASSMVGDNEQFFGPGTRLTVL.

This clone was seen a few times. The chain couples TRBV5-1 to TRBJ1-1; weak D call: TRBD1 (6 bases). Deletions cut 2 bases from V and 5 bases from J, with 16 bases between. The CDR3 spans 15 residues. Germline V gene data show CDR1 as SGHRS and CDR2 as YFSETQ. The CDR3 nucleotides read TGCGCCAGCAGCTTTAACAGGGCTGGAGGGACTGAAGCTTTCTTT. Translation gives CASSFNRAGGTEAFF. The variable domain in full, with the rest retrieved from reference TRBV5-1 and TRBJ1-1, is KAGVTQTPRYLIKTRGQQVTLSCSPISGHRSVSWYQQTPGQGLQFLFEYFSETQRNKGNFPGRFSGRQFSNSRSEMNVSTLELGDSALYLCASSFNRAGGTEAFFGQGTRLTVV.

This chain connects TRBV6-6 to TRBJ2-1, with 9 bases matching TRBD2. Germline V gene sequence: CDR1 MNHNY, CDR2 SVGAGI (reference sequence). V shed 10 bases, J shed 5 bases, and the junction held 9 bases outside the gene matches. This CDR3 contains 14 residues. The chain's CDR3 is CATSLAGQNNEQFF. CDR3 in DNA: TGTGCCACCTCCCTAGCGGGGCAGAACAATGAGCAGTTCTTC.